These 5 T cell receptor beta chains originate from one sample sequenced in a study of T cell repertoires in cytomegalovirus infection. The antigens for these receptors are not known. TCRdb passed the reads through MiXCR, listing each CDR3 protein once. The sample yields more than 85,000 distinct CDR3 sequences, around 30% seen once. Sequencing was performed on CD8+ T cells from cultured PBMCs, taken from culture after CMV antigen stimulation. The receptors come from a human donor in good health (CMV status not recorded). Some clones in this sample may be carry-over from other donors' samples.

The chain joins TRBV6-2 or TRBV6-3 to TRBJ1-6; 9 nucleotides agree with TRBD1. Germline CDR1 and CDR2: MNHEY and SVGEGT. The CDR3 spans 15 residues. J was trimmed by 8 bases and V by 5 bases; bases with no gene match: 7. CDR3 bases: TGTGCCAGCAGTGAAACAGGGGGCTTCGATTCACCCCTCCACTTT. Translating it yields CASSETGGFDSPLHF.

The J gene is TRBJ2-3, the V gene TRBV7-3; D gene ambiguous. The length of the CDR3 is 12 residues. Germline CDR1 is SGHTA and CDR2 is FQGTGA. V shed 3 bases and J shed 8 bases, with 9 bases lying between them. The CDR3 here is CASSLQMGTQYF. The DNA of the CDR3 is TGTGCCAGCAGCTTGCAGATGGGTACGCAGTATTTT.

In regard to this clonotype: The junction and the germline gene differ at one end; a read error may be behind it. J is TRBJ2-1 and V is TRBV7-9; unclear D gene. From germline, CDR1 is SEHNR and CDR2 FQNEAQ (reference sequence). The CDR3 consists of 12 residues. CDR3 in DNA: TGTGCTAGCAGCTCAATTAGGGATGAGCAGTTCTTC. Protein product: CASSSIRDEQFF.

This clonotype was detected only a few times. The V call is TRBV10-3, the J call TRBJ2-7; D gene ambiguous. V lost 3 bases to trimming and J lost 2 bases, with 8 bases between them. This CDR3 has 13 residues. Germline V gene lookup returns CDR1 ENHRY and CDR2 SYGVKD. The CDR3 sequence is CAISDGGPYEQYF. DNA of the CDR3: TGTGCCATCAGTGATGGCGGCCCCTACGAGCAGTACTTC.

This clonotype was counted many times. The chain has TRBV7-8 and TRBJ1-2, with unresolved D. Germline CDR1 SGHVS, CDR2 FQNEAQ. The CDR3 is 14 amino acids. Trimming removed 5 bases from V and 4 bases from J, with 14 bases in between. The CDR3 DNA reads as TGTGCCAGCAGCCCCTCGGATGGTAGCTATGGCTACACCTTC. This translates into CASSPSDGSYGYTF.